Each of the 22 T cell receptor beta chains below was sequenced from the same sample in a study of CD8 T cells in ankylosing spondylitis. General study findings and limits: The study identified a TCR beta motif of under ten highly homologous variants that appeared characteristic of ankylosing spondylitis blood.

TCRdb used MiXCR to reprocess the 5' RACE reads, holding one entry per CDR3 protein. The sample consists of approximately 500,000 distinct CDR3 sequences, 9.5% to 15% of them appearing once. No cognate antigen is known for these TCRs. The material sequenced was blood, either unsorted or a sorted T cell fraction (not recorded which). These receptors came from a male donor with ankylosing spondylitis.

This clonotype was seen at least ten times. The V gene is TRBV6-5, the J gene TRBJ2-2; D is unclear. V gave up 6 bases and J gave up 5 bases, with 4 bases separating them. Germline V lookup: CDR1 MNHEY, CDR2 SVGAGI. CDR3 length equals 11 residues. CDR3 nucleotides: TGTGCCAGCAGCTCGACCGGGGAGCTGTTTTTT. This sequence encodes CASSSTGELFF.

The CDR3 DNA is TGCAGTGCTAGACAGGAGGGTGAGACCCAGTACTTC. Translated: CSARQEGETQYF. V is TRBV20-1 and J is TRBJ2-5, with TRBD2 as a possible D gene (6 bases). Trimming stripped 2 bases from V and 5 bases from J, with 9 bases between. Germline CDR1 and CDR2: DFQATT and SNEGSKA (reference sequence). The CDR3 consists of 12 residues.

This clonotype was seen only a few times. This sequence joins TRBV20-1 and TRBJ2-1; TRBD1 matches at 7 bases. J gave up 10 bases and V 6 bases, and 9 bases lay outside the gene matches. Per the germline V gene, CDR1 is DFQATT and CDR2 is SNEGSKA (reference sequence). This CDR3 region has 12 residues. This CDR3 is CSATDRSEEQFF. The CDR3 DNA sequence: TGCAGTGCGACGGACAGGTCAGAGGAGCAGTTCTTC.

The chain has TRBV4-1 and TRBJ2-2; a weak D match, TRBD1 (5 bases). The V and J ends lost 6 bases and 6 bases respectively, with 17 bases between them. Germline V CDR1 and CDR2: MGHRA, YSYEKL. This CDR3 contains 15 residues. CDR3 nucleotides: TGCGCCAGCAGGGGCTATCAGGGCATCGCCGGGGAGCTGTTTTTT. Its protein product is CASRGYQGIAGELFF.

This clonotype was observed a handful of times. The V gene is TRBV7-8, the J gene TRBJ2-1; tentatively, D is TRBD1 (6 bases). The CDR3 has 15 residues. Germline CDR1 reads SGHVS; CDR2 reads FQNEAQ. V was pared by 4 bases and J by 7 bases, with 17 bases between. DNA of the CDR3: TGTGCCAGCAGCTGGGGTGGGACAAAGCGAAATGAGCAGTTCTTC. Protein: CASSWGGTKRNEQFF.

The chain uses TRBV5-1 and TRBJ2-1; 7 nucleotides match TRBD1. CDR1 SGHRS and CDR2 YFSETQ come from the germline V gene. CDR3 length equals 14 residues. V trimming: 3 bases; J trimming: 8 bases; junction bases outside the gene matches: 8. This CDR3 is CASSSDRESDEQFF. In DNA, the CDR3 is TGCGCCAGCAGCTCTGACAGGGAATCCGATGAGCAGTTCTTC.

This clonotype showed up just a few times. The J gene is TRBJ2-1, the V gene TRBV6-2 or TRBV6-3; a weak D match, TRBD2 (6 bases). The CDR3 extends over 14 amino acids. The V end was cut by 5 bases, the J end by 2 bases, with 10 bases between. Germline loops: CDR1 MNHEY, CDR2 SVGEGT. The DNA of the CDR3 is TGTGCCAGCAGTCGGGACTTCCCCTACAATGAGCAGTTCTTC. This sequence encodes CASSRDFPYNEQFF.

Written as DNA, the CDR3 is TGTGCCAGCAGTCTCCAGGGAGGACTAGCCAAAAACATTCAGTACTTC. This encodes CASSLQGGLAKNIQYF. The chain carries TRBV27 and TRBJ2-4; the D gene is possibly TRBD2 (6 bases). Germline lookup yields CDR1 MNHEY and CDR2 SMNVEV (reference sequence). The CDR3 is made up of 16 amino acids. V lost 5 bases to trimming and J lost 0 bases, with 14 bases between them.

The chain carries TRBV5-1 and TRBJ1-1; 8 nucleotides match TRBD1. The CDR3 is made up of 15 amino acids. Looked up from germline, CDR1 is SGHRS and CDR2 is YFSETQ. V was pared by 5 bases and J by 4 bases, with 10 bases of the junction left unmatched. CDR3 bases: TGCGCCAGCAGGGGACAGGCAACCCAGGGCACTGAAGCTTTCTTT. Amino acid sequence: CASRGQATQGTEAFF.

As regards this clonotype: Just one base apart from a much larger clone, this may be a read error. The chain links TRBV12-3 or TRBV12-4 to TRBJ2-4; 9 bases agree with TRBD1. The CDR3 contains 14 residues. The V gene end was trimmed by 6 bases and the J gene end by 9 bases; junction bases not matched to a gene: 9. Here the CDR3 reads CASSPGQGTGIQYF. CDR3 nucleotides: TGTGCCAGCAGCCCAGGACAGGGGACGGGCATTCAGTACTTC.

This clonotype came up a few times. The chain is built from TRBV29-1 and TRBJ2-5; D possibly uses TRBD1 or TRBD2 (5 bases each). Germline V gene lookup returns CDR1 SQVTM and CDR2 ANQGSEA. This CDR3 has 11 residues. V shed 4 bases and J shed 4 bases, with 7 bases lying between them. The CDR3 DNA follows: TGCAGCGTTGGGGACGTAGAGACCCAGTACTTC. This codes for CSVGDVETQYF.

The chain combines TRBV18 with TRBJ2-6; 10 bases agree with TRBD1. The CDR3 runs 18 residues. CDR1 is KGHSH and CDR2 is LQKENI in the germline V gene. V gave up 5 bases and J gave up 1 base; unmatched junction bases: 8. For the CDR3, the DNA is TGTGCCAGCTCATTTTCCGGGACAGGGGCGTCTGGGGCCAACGTCCTGACTTTC. Encoded protein: CASSFSGTGASGANVLTF.

The chain carries TRBV10-2 and TRBJ2-1, with 10 bases aligning to TRBD2. The CDR3 sequence is 19 residues long. The V segment lost 4 bases and the J segment 0 bases; nucleotides outside the gene matches: 12. The germline V gene encodes CDR1 WSHSY and CDR2 SAAADI. The CDR3 coding sequence is TGCGCCAGCAGTGGGTTAGCGGGAGGTCGAAGGAGCTCCTACAATGAGCAGTTCTTC. This codes for CASSGLAGGRRSSYNEQFF.

The rearrangement links TRBV7-9 to TRBJ1-5; no clear D gene. The germline V gene encodes CDR1 SEHNR and CDR2 FQNEAQ (reference sequence). This CDR3 has 14 amino acids. The V and J ends lost 2 bases and 5 bases respectively, with 10 bases between them. The CDR3 coding sequence is TGTGCCAGCAGCTTATGGGGTGGGGATCAGCCCCAGCATTTT. Translated: CASSLWGGDQPQHF.

About this clonotype itself: Its ends do not fully match the called genes, so a read error is possible. In nucleotides, the CDR3 is TGTGCCAGCAGCGTAGGGGCGGGAGGGCCGTCAAAGGGGTATTTGAGCTCCTACAATGAGCAGTTCTTC. Protein: CASSVGAGGPSKGYLSSYNEQFF. The chain recombines TRBV13 with TRBJ2-1, with 9 nucleotides matching TRBD2. This CDR3 is 23 amino acids long. Germline loops: CDR1 PRHDT, CDR2 FYEKMQ (reference sequence).

This clonotype was counted many times. This sequence joins TRBV6-5 and TRBJ1-5; 10 positions agree with TRBD1. CDR1 MNHEY and CDR2 SVGAGI come from the germline V gene. The junction had 6 bases not matched to a gene; V was cut back by 7 bases and J by 6 bases. The CDR3 runs 14 residues. CDR3 in amino acids: CASISTGGGQPQHF. The CDR3 bases are TGTGCCAGCATTTCGACAGGGGGCGGTCAGCCCCAGCATTTT.

The chain uses TRBV11-3 and TRBJ1-1; no clear D gene. Trimming pared 4 bases from V and 3 bases from J, leaving 12 bases between. The CDR3 runs 14 residues. Per the germline V gene, CDR1 is SGHNT and CDR2 is YENEEA. The CDR3 nucleotides are TGTGCCAGCAGCTCATCACGGTGGTACACTGAAGCTTTCTTT. Encoded protein: CASSSSRWYTEAFF. Full variable domain (remainder filled in from reference TRBV11-3 and TRBJ1-1): EAGVVQSPRYKIIEKKQPVAFWCNPISGHNTLYWYLQNLGQGPELLIRYENEEAVDDSQLPKDRFSAERLKGVDSTLKIQPAELGDSAVYLCASSSSRWYTEAFFGQGTRLTVV.

This clonotype was detected a few times. This chain connects TRBV12-3 or TRBV12-4 to TRBJ2-7; 9 nucleotides agree with TRBD1. The length of the CDR3 is 15 residues. After removal of 6 bases from V and 6 bases from J, the junction contained 12 bases not matched to a gene. In DNA, the CDR3 is TGTGCCAGCAGCCCGCCGGGACAGGGAAACCGCGAGCAGTACTTC. Protein: CASSPPGQGNREQYF.

This clonotype was seen more than once but under ten times. This chain uses TRBV20-1 with TRBJ2-2; 12 nucleotides agree with TRBD2. The germline gives CDR1 DFQATT, CDR2 SNEGSKA (reference sequence). CDR3 length equals 16 residues. V gave up 0 bases and J gave up 6 bases; unmatched junction bases: 5. The CDR3 DNA reads TGCAGTGCTAGAGATTTGGCTAGCGGGAGGGCCGGGGAGCTGTTTTTT. Translating gives CSARDLASGRAGELFF.

This clonotype showed up just a few times. The rearrangement joins TRBV20-1 to TRBJ2-3, with 13 bases identical to TRBD2. V lost 5 bases to trimming and J lost 0 bases; unmatched junction nucleotides: 8. The CDR3 totals 17 residues. Germline V gene sequence: CDR1 DFQATT, CDR2 SNEGSKA (reference sequence). In nucleotides, the CDR3 is TGCAGTGCTCCAATACTAGCGGGAGGGCCTAGCACAGATACGCAGTATTTT. It specifies CSAPILAGGPSTDTQYF.

This clonotype was counted ten times or more. This chain connects TRBV6-2 or TRBV6-3 to TRBJ2-1; D is possibly TRBD2 (6 bases). V shed 0 bases and J shed 1 base, with 16 bases lying between them. The CDR3 runs to 18 residues. The germline V gene has CDR1 MNHEY and CDR2 SVGEGT. CDR3 nucleotide sequence: TGTGCCAGCAGTTACTCGAAGGGGCCGGGAGCGTCCTACAATGAGCAGTTCTTC. Protein: CASSYSKGPGASYNEQFF.

The chain combines TRBV5-1 with TRBJ2-1; 10 bases fit TRBD1. The CDR3 extends over 14 amino acids. Germline V CDR1 and CDR2: SGHRS, YFSETQ. Unmatched junction bases numbered 8, after V lost 6 bases and J lost 8 bases. Here the CDR3 reads CASTGTGEGDEQFF. CDR3 sequence (DNA): TGCGCCAGCACCGGGACAGGGGAGGGCGATGAGCAGTTCTTC.